The 22 T cell receptor beta chains in this list originate from one sample, sequenced in a study of beta chain features in type 1 diabetes. Expressed TCRB transcripts were sequenced after all isolated RNA was converted to cDNA. Produced via immunoSEQ multiplex PCR; TCRdb's table is partial and in-frame only. The table has tens of thousands of clones, over 50% seen once; the top ten hold over 2%. The sequencing input was Tregs from blood. The receptors derive from a woman aged 18 to 35 in good health.

The chain combines TRBV29-1 with TRBJ1-2, with 7 bases aligning to TRBD1. Germline CDR1 reads SQVTM; CDR2 reads ANQGSEA. The trim removed 7 bases at V and 6 bases at J, leaving 5 bases unmatched. The CDR3 length is 11 residues. CDR3 amino acids: CSGRTGDGYTF. DNA for the CDR3: TGCAGCGGCCGAACAGGGGATGGCTACACCTTC.

This chain links TRBV10-3 with TRBJ2-7; D is possibly TRBD2 (7 bases). The V end was cut by 6 bases, the J end by 6 bases, with 21 bases between. The CDR3 runs to 15 residues. Germline V gives CDR1 ENHRY, CDR2 SYGVKD. CDR3 DNA: TGTGCCATCAGCCCTCCGGCGAGCGGGACAAGCGAGCAGTACTTC. Translation: CAISPPASGTSEQYF.

V and J are TRBV6-5 and TRBJ2-3, with 12 bases aligning to TRBD2. This CDR3 comprises 15 residues. The ends lost 3 bases at V and 3 bases at J; junction bases unmatched: 1. The germline CDR1 and CDR2 sequences are MNHEY and SVGAGI. The CDR3 bases are TGTGCCAGCAGTTATGGGACTAGCGGGACAGATACGCAGTATTTT. Translation gives CASSYGTSGTDTQYF.

This chain uses TRBV7-2 with TRBJ1-2; TRBD1 might be the D (6 bases). With 11 bases removed from V and 4 bases from J, the gap between germline ends came to 20 bases. The CDR3 runs 14 residues. Germline V gives CDR1 SGHTA, CDR2 FQGNSA. The CDR3 DNA follows: TGTGCCTTCTCGGGCGGAAGGGGGAGCTATGGCTACACCTTC. Its protein product is CAFSGGRGSYGYTF.

To note about this clone: In the same sample, other DNA sequences code for this CDR3. The V call is TRBV10-3, the J call TRBJ2-7, with 9 bases fitting TRBD1. Germline trimming cut 7 bases from V and 3 bases from J; bases unmatched to any gene: 4. CDR1 is ENHRY and CDR2 is SYGVKD in the germline V gene. This CDR3 is 13 amino acids long. The CDR3 region is CAITKGQGYEQYF. DNA of the CDR3: TGTGCCATCACCAAGGGACAGGGCTACGAGCAGTACTTC.

This clone was seen a handful of times. The V gene is TRBV6-5, the J gene TRBJ2-6; TRBD1 aligns across 7 bases. Germline CDR1 and CDR2: MNHEY and SVGAGI. V shed 5 bases and J 4 bases; nucleotides not matched to a gene: 5. This CDR3 comprises 15 residues. CDR3 nucleotides: TGTGCCAGCAGTCTAACAGGGGTCGGGGCCAACGTCCTGACTTTC. Amino acids: CASSLTGVGANVLTF.

The chain combines TRBV5-1 with TRBJ1-1; 12 bases map to TRBD1. Germline assignment: CDR1 SGHRS and CDR2 YFSETQ. This CDR3 region has 16 residues. The trim removed 3 bases at V and 8 bases at J, leaving 11 bases unmatched. The CDR3 spells CASSSQEGTGGAEAFF. DNA of the CDR3: TGCGCCAGCAGCTCCCAAGAAGGGACAGGGGGCGCGGAAGCTTTCTTT.

This chain connects TRBV7-2 to TRBJ2-5; 7 nucleotides match TRBD2. The J call may be incorrect, as the DNA end agrees better with TRBJ2-7. This CDR3 is 15 amino acids long. Germline V lookup: CDR1 SGHTA, CDR2 FQGNSA. The CDR3 DNA reads TGTGCCAGCACCCAGTGGGAGGGAAAGTCCTACGAGCAGTACTTC. This gives the protein CASTQWEGKSYEQYF.

The genes are TRBV10-1 and TRBJ2-3, with 8 bases lining up with TRBD2. The junction had 14 bases not matched to a gene; V was cut back by 5 bases and J by 4 bases. There are 17 residues in the CDR3. Per germline, CDR1 WNHNN and CDR2 SYGVQD (reference sequence). Here the CDR3 reads CASSRPAGTRGADTQYF. The CDR3 coding sequence is TGCGCCAGCAGTCGCCCCGCCGGGACTAGAGGCGCAGATACGCAGTATTTT.

This clone was seen a few times. The chain joins TRBV7-9 to TRBJ2-3; perhaps TRBD2 as D (6 bases). Per germline, CDR1 SEHNR and CDR2 FQNEAQ (reference sequence). The CDR3 spans 19 residues. Trimming took 5 bases from V and 4 from J, leaving 28 bases between them. The CDR3 sequence is CASSGRTYRDWRLADTQYF. As DNA, the CDR3 is TGTGCCAGCAGCGGCAGGACTTACCGGGACTGGCGCCTCGCAGATACGCAGTATTTT.

This clone was recorded a few times. This chain uses TRBV4-1 with TRBJ1-1; no firm D call. This CDR3 is 14 amino acids long. V lost 4 bases and J 0 bases, leaving 9 bases between the germline ends. Germline-derived CDR1 and CDR2 are MGHRA and YSYEKL. The CDR3 region has the DNA TGCGCCAGCAGCCGAGTGCTTATGAACACTGAAGCTTTCTTT. It translates to CASSRVLMNTEAFF.

The V and J genes are TRBV6-5 and TRBJ2-7; 9 nucleotides match TRBD2. This CDR3 contains 15 residues. J was trimmed by 2 bases and V by 2 bases; bases with no gene match: 4. Germline V gene data show CDR1 as MNHEY and CDR2 as SVGAGI. The DNA of the CDR3 is TGTGCCAGCAGTTACGCCCTAGCGGGACCCTACGAGCAGTACTTC. Its translation: CASSYALAGPYEQYF.

The V gene is TRBV7-2, the J gene TRBJ2-1, with TRBD2 as a possible D gene (5 bases). Germline CDR1 and CDR2: SGHTA and FQGNSA. The CDR3 has 15 amino acids. Trimming pared 5 bases from V and 6 bases from J, leaving 17 bases between. CDR3 protein: CASSPQRHNSNEQFF. The CDR3 nucleotides read TGTGCCAGCAGCCCCCAGCGGCACAACTCCAATGAGCAGTTCTTC.

This clone occurred a few times. This CDR3 reads CASSKPQGVEGETQYF. CDR3 bases: TGCGCCAGCAGCAAGCCACAGGGAGTTGAGGGAGAGACCCAGTACTTC. The rearrangement joins TRBV5-1 to TRBJ2-5, with D maybe TRBD1 (6 bases). CDR1 and CDR2 from the germline V gene are SGHRS and YFSETQ. The length of the CDR3 is 16 residues. V dropped 4 bases and J dropped 4 bases, with 20 bases sitting between them. The full variable domain, its missing parts supplied by reference TRBV5-1 and TRBJ2-5, is KAGVTQTPRYLIKTRGQQVTLSCSPISGHRSVSWYQQTPGQGLQFLFEYFSETQRNKGNFPGRFSGRQFSNSRSEMNVSTLELGDSALYLCASSKPQGVEGETQYFGPGTRLLVL.

The V call is TRBV7-3, the J call TRBJ2-3, with D possibly matching TRBD2 (5 bases). V lost 5 bases to trimming and J lost 1 base, with 16 bases between them. Germline CDR1 and CDR2: SGHTA and FQGTGA. This CDR3 contains 16 residues. The CDR3 DNA sequence: TGTGCCAGCAGCCCCGGACTGCTCCAAGGCACAGATACGCAGTATTTT. This gives the protein CASSPGLLQGTDTQYF.

The chain joins TRBV6-5 to TRBJ2-7; D gene unclear. Trimming shortened V by 2 bases and J by 5 bases, and 4 bases separated the two germline ends. CDR3 length equals 11 residues. Germline V gives CDR1 MNHEY, CDR2 SVGAGI. The CDR3 DNA reads as TGTGCCAGCAGTTACCAAAACGAGCAGTACTTC. This codes for CASSYQNEQYF.

The rearrangement uses TRBV6-6 and TRBJ2-7; 10 bases match TRBD1. Germline-derived CDR1 and CDR2 are MNHNY and SVGAGI (reference sequence). This CDR3 has 16 amino acids. Trimming cost V 4 bases and J 2 bases; bases outside gene matches: 8. Written as DNA, the CDR3 is TGTGCCAGCAGTTCCATGGGGACAGGGGCTACCTACGAGCAGTACTTC. Translating it yields CASSSMGTGATYEQYF.

This clone was observed a few times. The chain joins TRBV5-1 to TRBJ2-3, with D possibly being TRBD2 (7 bases). Germline V gives CDR1 SGHRS, CDR2 YFSETQ. Trimming shortened V by 7 bases and J by 2 bases, and 14 bases separated the two germline ends. The CDR3 length is 14 residues. CDR3 residues: CASGGGRNTDTQYF. CDR3 nucleotide sequence: TGCGCCAGCGGGGGGGGGCGGAACACAGATACGCAGTATTTT.

The gene calls are TRBV5-1 and TRBJ2-3; the D is unclear. V gave up 4 bases and J gave up 4 bases, with 10 bases separating them. CDR3 length: 13 residues. Germline loops: CDR1 SGHRS, CDR2 YFSETQ. The DNA for the CDR3 is TGCGCCAGCAGCAAAGGAGTGTCAGATACGCAGTATTTT. Translating it yields CASSKGVSDTQYF.

This clone was recorded a few times. The V and J genes are TRBV28 and TRBJ2-1; 10 bases align to TRBD2. CDR3 length: 17 residues. Germline CDR1 and CDR2: MDHEN and SYDVKM. V lost 3 bases and J lost 11; bases outside the gene matches: 16. CDR3 region: CASSFSGTSERILKQFF. The CDR3, as DNA: TGTGCCAGCAGTTTCTCCGGGACTAGCGAGAGAATTCTGAAGCAGTTCTTC.

This chain uses TRBV28 with TRBJ1-1; possible D gene TRBD1, 6 bases. Germline V lookup: CDR1 MDHEN, CDR2 SYDVKM. This CDR3 contains 13 residues. Trimming cost V 4 bases and J 6 bases, with 12 bases left between them. The CDR3 sequence: CASSYRVPAEAFF. The CDR3 nucleotides are TGTGCCAGCAGTTACAGGGTGCCGGCTGAAGCTTTCTTT.

This clone was recorded a few times. The gene calls are TRBV2 and TRBJ1-5; 8 bases fit TRBD1. CDR1 SNHLY and CDR2 FYNNEI come from the germline V gene. V was clipped by 2 bases and J by 5 bases; unmatched bases: 5. The CDR3 loop spans 15 amino acids. The DNA for the CDR3 is TGTGCCAGCAGTGAAATGGGACAGGCCCATCAGCCCCAGCATTTT. Its protein product is CASSEMGQAHQPQHF.